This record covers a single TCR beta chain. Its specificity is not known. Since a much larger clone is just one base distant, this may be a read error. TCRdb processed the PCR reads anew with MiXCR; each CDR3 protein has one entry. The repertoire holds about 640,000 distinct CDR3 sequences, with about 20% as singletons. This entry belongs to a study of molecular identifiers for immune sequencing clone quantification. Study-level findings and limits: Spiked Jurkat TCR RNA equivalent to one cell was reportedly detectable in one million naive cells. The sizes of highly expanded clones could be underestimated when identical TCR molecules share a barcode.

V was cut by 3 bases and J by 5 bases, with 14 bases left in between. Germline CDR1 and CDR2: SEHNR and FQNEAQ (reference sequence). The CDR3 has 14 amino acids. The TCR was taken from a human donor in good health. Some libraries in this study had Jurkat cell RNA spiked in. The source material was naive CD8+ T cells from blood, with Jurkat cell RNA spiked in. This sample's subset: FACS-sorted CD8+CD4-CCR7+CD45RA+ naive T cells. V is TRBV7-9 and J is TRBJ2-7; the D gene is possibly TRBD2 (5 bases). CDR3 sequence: CASSFSTGVDEQYF. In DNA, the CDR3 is TGTGCCAGCAGCTTCTCCACCGGGGTGGACGAGCAGTACTTC.